What follows are 24 T cell receptor beta chains derived from one specimen sequenced in a study of cytomegalovirus exposure and HLA in healthy donors. The PCR contained 60 Vbeta and 13 Jbeta primers. The repertoire was sequenced with immunoSEQ multiplex PCR; TCRdb's copy has only in-frame clones and lacks some. The sample shows approximately 150,000 clones, over 70% of them seen only once. The material sequenced was PBMCs. The receptor source for this set is a woman aged 40 to 55 in good health and CMV-seronegative.

The chain links TRBV7-2 to TRBJ2-7, with 8 bases that match TRBD2. Trimming cost V 2 bases and J 1 base; bases outside gene matches: 7. Germline CDR1 is SGHTA and CDR2 is FQGNSA. The CDR3 consists of 16 residues. CDR3 loop: CASSLMAGGISYEQYF. CDR3 bases: TGTGCCAGCAGCTTAATGGCGGGGGGTATTTCCTACGAGCAGTACTTC.

The CDR3 DNA follows: TGTGCCAGCAGATCGAAAGCGGGAGGCGGCGACGAGCAGTACTTC. Amino acids: CASRSKAGGGDEQYF. The rearrangement uses TRBV6-6 and TRBJ2-7; 9 bases map to TRBD2. Germline V gene sequence: CDR1 MNHNY, CDR2 SVGAGI (reference sequence). The CDR3 consists of 15 residues. V trimming: 6 bases; J trimming: 5 bases; junction bases outside the gene matches: 11.

This clone was observed once. The gene calls are TRBV7-3 and TRBJ2-7; D is unresolved. V lost 5 bases and J 9 bases, leaving 17 bases between the germline ends. The germline CDR1 and CDR2 sequences are SGHTA and FQGTGA. The CDR3 runs to 13 residues. The DNA for the CDR3 is TGTGCCAGCAGCCTACGATCTAATTCGTGGCAGTACTTC. As protein: CASSLRSNSWQYF.

This clone was observed a handful of times. The chain combines TRBV5-1 with TRBJ2-3, with D tentatively TRBD2 (6 bases). Germline CDR1 is SGHRS and CDR2 is YFSETQ. The V end lost 0 bases, the J end lost 1 base, and 9 bases lay between the germline ends. CDR3 length: 15 amino acids. CDR3 protein: CASSLVASGTDTQYF. Here the CDR3 DNA reads TGCGCCAGCAGCTTGGTGGCTAGCGGCACAGATACGCAGTATTTT.

This chain links TRBV5-5 with TRBJ1-2; D gene ambiguous. Germline CDR1 reads SGHKS; CDR2 reads YYEKEE (reference sequence). The CDR3 is made up of 13 amino acids. V was trimmed by 1 base and J by 3 bases, leaving 7 bases between them. CDR3 sequence: CASSLPEDYGYTF. CDR3 DNA: TGTGCCAGCAGCTTGCCTGAGGACTATGGCTACACCTTC. The whole variable domain, filled in from reference TRBV5-5 and TRBJ1-2, reads DAGVTQSPTHLIKTRGQQVTLRCSPISGHKSVSWYQQVLGQGPQFIFQYYEKEERGRGNFPDRFSARQFPNYSSELNVNALLLGDSALYLCASSLPEDYGYTFGSGTRLTVV.

The rearrangement links TRBV4-1 to TRBJ2-1, with 10 bases fitting TRBD2. This CDR3 has 14 residues. Germline assignment: CDR1 MGHRA and CDR2 YSYEKL. J was trimmed by 9 bases and V by 4 bases; bases with no gene match: 6. The CDR3 region has the DNA TGCGCCAGCAGCCGAGCCCGACTAGCGGGTGAGCAGTTCTTC. Translation: CASSRARLAGEQFF.

In its sample, this clone was seen once. The chain joins TRBV10-3 to TRBJ1-1; D ambiguous. Trimming took off 5 bases at V and 1 base at J, with 8 bases between the two ends. Germline-derived CDR1 and CDR2 are ENHRY and SYGVKD. This CDR3 has 13 residues. The CDR3 DNA is TGTGCCATCAGTCGACAAGAGAACACTGAAGCTTTCTTT. Its translation: CAISRQENTEAFF.

The chain combines TRBV7-8 with TRBJ2-1; no firm D call. The CDR3 consists of 15 residues. The V end lost 4 bases, the J end lost 0 bases, and 10 bases lay between the germline ends. Germline CDR1 and CDR2: SGHVS and FQNEAQ. In nucleotides, the CDR3 is TGTGCCAGCAGCTCTTTTTCCAGCTCCTACAATGAGCAGTTCTTC. Amino acid sequence: CASSSFSSSYNEQFF.

This sequence joins TRBV7-9 and TRBJ2-3, with 9 nucleotides matching TRBD2. Losses at the gene ends were 1 base for V and 5 bases for J; bases not matched to a gene: 7. This CDR3 comprises 16 residues. Germline assignment: CDR1 SEHNR and CDR2 FQNEAQ (reference sequence). The CDR3 coding sequence is TGTGCCAGCAGCTTAGAATGGCGGGAGGGCCTAGATACGCAGTATTTT. Protein product: CASSLEWREGLDTQYF.

J is TRBJ1-1 and V is TRBV7-8; D might be TRBD1 (5 bases). The length of the CDR3 is 14 residues. Trimming took off 4 bases at V and 4 bases at J, with 13 bases between the two ends. Germline CDR1 is SGHVS and CDR2 is FQNEAQ. CDR3 coding DNA: TGTGCCAGCAGCTCCGCGGGACTGATCACTGAAGCTTTCTTT. Translation gives CASSSAGLITEAFF.

V gene TRBV15 combines with J gene TRBJ1-4, with 8 bases fitting TRBD1. CDR1 and CDR2 (germline): LNHNV, YYDKDF (reference sequence). CDR3 length: 16 amino acids. V gave up 2 bases and J gave up 5 bases; unmatched junction bases: 7. CDR3 sequence (DNA): TGTGCCACCAGCAGAAAGAGACAGGGGCTCAATGAAAAACTGTTTTTT. Amino acids: CATSRKRQGLNEKLFF.

V usage is TRBV2 and J usage is TRBJ1-5, with a weak D call TRBD1 (5 bases). The CDR3 length is 13 residues. V was shortened by 4 bases and J by 6 bases, with 10 bases between the two germline ends. Germline values: CDR1 SNHLY, CDR2 FYNNEI. DNA of the CDR3: TGTGCCAGCAGTGTGGGGGGGAGTCAGCCCCAGCATTTT. It codes for CASSVGGSQPQHF.

The chain links TRBV5-1 to TRBJ2-7; D might be TRBD1 (6 bases). This CDR3 spans 14 amino acids. CDR1 is SGHRS and CDR2 is YFSETQ in the germline V gene. V gave up 5 bases and J gave up 2 bases, with 14 bases separating them. Here the CDR3 DNA reads TGCGCCAGCAGACTGAGGACAGCGGCCTACGAGCAGTACTTC. Residues: CASRLRTAAYEQYF. Based on the CDR3 plus reference TRBV5-1 and TRBJ2-7, the full variable domain is KAGVTQTPRYLIKTRGQQVTLSCSPISGHRSVSWYQQTPGQGLQFLFEYFSETQRNKGNFPGRFSGRQFSNSRSEMNVSTLELGDSALYLCASRLRTAAYEQYFGPGTRLTVT.

The chain links TRBV29-1 to TRBJ1-1, with D perhaps matching TRBD1 (6 bases). In germline, CDR1 is SQVTM, CDR2 ANQGSEA. The CDR3 runs to 16 residues. The ends were cut back, 7 bases at V and 0 bases at J, with 21 bases in the middle. The CDR3 DNA follows: TGCAGCGCCGACCGGGACATTTTTGCGATGAACACTGAAGCTTTCTTT. It is translated as CSADRDIFAMNTEAFF.

In nucleotides, the CDR3 is TGTGCCAGCAGACCGGGGGGGCTCTACGAGCAGTACTTC. Translating it yields CASRPGGLYEQYF. The V and J genes are TRBV7-2 and TRBJ2-7, with 8 bases fitting TRBD2. Germline CDR1 is SGHTA and CDR2 is FQGNSA. With 6 bases clipped from V and 3 bases from J, the junction kept 4 bases outside the gene matches. This CDR3 comprises 13 residues.

The rearrangement uses TRBV5-3 and TRBJ2-1; TRBD1 matches at 9 bases. TRBV5-3 is flagged as an ORF with uncertain function. V lost 6 bases to trimming and J lost 9 bases; unmatched junction nucleotides: 4. This CDR3 comprises 12 residues. The CDR3 sequence is CARKTGGFEQFF. CDR3 coding DNA: TGTGCCAGAAAGACAGGGGGATTTGAGCAGTTCTTC.

Worth noting for this clone: The germline gene is not matched at one end of the junction; a read error may be the cause. CDR3 nucleotide sequence: TGTTCCAGCAGCTTAGCGGCGGGGTTAATGACTGAAGCTTTCTTT. It translates to CSSSLAAGLMTEAFF. The chain combines TRBV7-9 with TRBJ1-1; D unresolved. CDR3 length: 15 amino acids. Germline V gene sequence: CDR1 SEHNR, CDR2 FQNEAQ (reference sequence).

This sequence joins TRBV28 and TRBJ2-1; 15 nucleotides align to TRBD2. The CDR3 spans 23 residues. Germline CDR1 MDHEN, CDR2 SYDVKM. The V gene end was trimmed by 6 bases and the J gene end by 1 base; junction bases not matched to a gene: 22. This CDR3 reads CASRDQGARGLAGGPNSYNEQFF. As DNA, the CDR3 is TGTGCCAGCAGGGACCAGGGGGCGCGAGGACTAGCGGGAGGGCCGAATTCCTACAATGAGCAGTTCTTC.

V and J are TRBV4-3 and TRBJ2-5; TRBD2 matches at 14 bases. Germline assignment: CDR1 LGHNA and CDR2 YSLEER. J lost 7 bases, V lost 1 base, and 5 bases had no gene match. CDR3 size: 16 residues. In DNA, the CDR3 is TGCGCCAGCAGCCAAGGCCTGACTAGCGGGGGGGGGACCCAGTACTTC. Translation: CASSQGLTSGGGTQYF.

The chain employs TRBV5-4 and TRBJ2-7; 7 bases are shared with TRBD1. This CDR3 has 13 residues. From germline, CDR1 is SGHNT and CDR2 YYREEE (reference sequence). V was clipped by 4 bases and J by 2 bases; unmatched bases: 3. CDR3 protein: CASSKGQAYEQYF. DNA for the CDR3: TGTGCCAGCAGCAAAGGACAGGCCTACGAGCAGTACTTC.

The chain employs TRBV15 and TRBJ2-7; 8 bases map to TRBD1. With V trimmed by 0 bases and J by 6 bases, 7 bases remained unmatched. Germline CDR1 and CDR2: LNHNV and YYDKDF (reference sequence). CDR3 length equals 15 residues. In DNA, the CDR3 is TGTGCCACCAGCAGAGAGGACAGGGAAGGCCCCGAGCAGTACTTC. The encoded protein is CATSREDREGPEQYF.

The V gene is TRBV7-9, the J gene TRBJ1-5, with TRBD1 matching over 7 bases. Germline CDR1 and CDR2: SEHNR and FQNEAQ (reference sequence). This CDR3 region has 14 residues. The junction had 4 bases not matched to a gene; V was cut back by 5 bases and J by 3 bases. CDR3 protein: CASSQDRDNQPQHF. The CDR3 DNA reads TGTGCCAGCAGCCAAGACAGGGACAATCAGCCCCAGCATTTT.

This clone was recorded once. The chain recombines TRBV23-1 with TRBJ1-5, with 7 bases that match TRBD1. TRBV23-1 is recorded as an ORF, its role being uncertain. The CDR3 runs to 16 residues. V lost 2 bases to trimming and J lost 10 bases; unmatched junction nucleotides: 14. In DNA form, the CDR3 reads TGCGCCAGCAGTCAACCAACCGGGACAGAATTTATTCCCCAGCATTTT. This encodes CASSQPTGTEFIPQHF.

This clone was observed a single time. The V and J genes are TRBV28 and TRBJ2-7; a possible D gene is TRBD2 (6 bases). Per the germline V gene, CDR1 is MDHEN and CDR2 is SYDVKM. The CDR3 is 17 residues long. The V end was cut by 6 bases, the J end by 0 bases, with 21 bases between. The CDR3 loop reads CASSPPPLSGFSYEQYF. For the CDR3, the DNA is TGTGCCAGCAGCCCTCCCCCCCTTAGCGGATTCTCCTACGAGCAGTACTTC.